The present entry profiles one T cell receptor beta chain with its context. This record comes from a study of tumor T cells in aggressive B-cell lymphoma. TCRdb keeps only in-frame clones here, not all; method: immunoSEQ multiplex PCR. The sample has some 7,000 clones, approximately 78% seen once. Germline values: CDR1 SGHKS, CDR2 YYEKEE (reference sequence). CDR3 length: 14 residues. Losses at the gene ends were 4 bases for V and 5 bases for J; bases not matched to a gene: 5. The chain carries TRBV5-5 and TRBJ2-3; TRBD1 agrees at 9 bases. The sequencing input was tumor tissue. This receptor was obtained from an adult with diffuse large B cell lymphoma. The CDR3 reads CASSRGQGIDTQYF. For the CDR3, the DNA is TGTGCCAGCAGCCGGGGACAGGGTATAGATACGCAGTATTTT. Supplemented by reference TRBV5-5 and TRBJ2-3, the full variable domain reads DAGVTQSPTHLIKTRGQQVTLRCSPISGHKSVSWYQQVLGQGPQFIFQYYEKEERGRGNFPDRFSARQFPNYSSELNVNALLLGDSALYLCASSRGQGIDTQYFGPGTRLTVL.